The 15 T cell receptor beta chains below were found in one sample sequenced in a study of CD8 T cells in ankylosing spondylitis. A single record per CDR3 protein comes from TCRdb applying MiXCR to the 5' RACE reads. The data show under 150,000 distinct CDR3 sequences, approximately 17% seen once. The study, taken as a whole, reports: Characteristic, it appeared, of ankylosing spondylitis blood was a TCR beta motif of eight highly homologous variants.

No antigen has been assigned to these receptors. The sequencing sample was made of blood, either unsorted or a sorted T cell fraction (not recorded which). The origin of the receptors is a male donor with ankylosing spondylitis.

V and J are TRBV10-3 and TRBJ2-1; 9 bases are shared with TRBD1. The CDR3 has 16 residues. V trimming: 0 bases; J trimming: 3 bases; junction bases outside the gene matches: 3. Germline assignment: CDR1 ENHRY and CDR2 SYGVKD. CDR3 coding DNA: TGTGCCATCAGTGAGTCAACAGGGGGCTACTACAATGAGCAGTTCTTC. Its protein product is CAISESTGGYYNEQFF.

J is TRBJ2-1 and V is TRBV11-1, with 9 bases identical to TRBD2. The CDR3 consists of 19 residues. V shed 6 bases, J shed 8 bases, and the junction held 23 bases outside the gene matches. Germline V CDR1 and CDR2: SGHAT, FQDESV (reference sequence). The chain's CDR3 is CASRYGASGNAGRWDEQFF. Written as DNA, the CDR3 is TGTGCCAGCAGATACGGGGCTAGCGGGAACGCCGGGCGGTGGGATGAGCAGTTCTTC.

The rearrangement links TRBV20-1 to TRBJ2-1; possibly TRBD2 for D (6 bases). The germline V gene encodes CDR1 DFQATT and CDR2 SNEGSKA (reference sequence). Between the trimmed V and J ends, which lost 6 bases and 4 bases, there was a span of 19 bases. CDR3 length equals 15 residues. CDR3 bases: TGCAGTGCCCGAGTGGTGGAGGGCCGGTACAATGAGCAGTTCTTC. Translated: CSARVVEGRYNEQFF.

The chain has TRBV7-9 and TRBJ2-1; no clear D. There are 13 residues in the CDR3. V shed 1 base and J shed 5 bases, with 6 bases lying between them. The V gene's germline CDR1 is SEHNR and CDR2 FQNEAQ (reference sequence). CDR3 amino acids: CASSLGLDNEQFF. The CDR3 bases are TGTGCCAGCAGCTTAGGGCTTGACAATGAGCAGTTCTTC. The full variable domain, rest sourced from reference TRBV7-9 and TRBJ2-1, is DTGVSQNPRHKITKRGQNVTFRCDPISEHNRLYWYRQTLGQGPEFLTYFQNEAQLEKSRLLSDRFSAERPKGSFSTLEIQRTEQGDSAMYLCASSLGLDNEQFFGPGTRLTVL.

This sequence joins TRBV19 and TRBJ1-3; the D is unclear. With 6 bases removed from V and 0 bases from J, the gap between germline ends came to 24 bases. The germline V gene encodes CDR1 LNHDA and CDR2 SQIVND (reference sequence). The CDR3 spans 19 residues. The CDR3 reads CASRNPTEQLYFSGNTIYF. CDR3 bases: TGTGCCAGTAGAAACCCAACAGAACAGCTCTATTTCTCTGGAAACACCATATATTTT.

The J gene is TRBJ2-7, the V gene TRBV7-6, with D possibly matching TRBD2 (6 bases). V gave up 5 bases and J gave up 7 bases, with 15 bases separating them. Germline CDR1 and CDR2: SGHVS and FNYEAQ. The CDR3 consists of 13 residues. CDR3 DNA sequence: TGTGCCAGCAGCCAGGCGGGGCGTTTGGAGCAGTACTTC. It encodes CASSQAGRLEQYF.

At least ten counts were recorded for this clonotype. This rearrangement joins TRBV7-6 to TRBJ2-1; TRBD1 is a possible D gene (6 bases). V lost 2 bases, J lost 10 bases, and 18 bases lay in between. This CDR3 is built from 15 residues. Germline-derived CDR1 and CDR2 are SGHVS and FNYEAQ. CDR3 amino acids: CASSLFTRGSNEQFF. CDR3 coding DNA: TGTGCCAGCAGCTTATTCACCAGGGGTTCCAACGAGCAGTTCTTC.

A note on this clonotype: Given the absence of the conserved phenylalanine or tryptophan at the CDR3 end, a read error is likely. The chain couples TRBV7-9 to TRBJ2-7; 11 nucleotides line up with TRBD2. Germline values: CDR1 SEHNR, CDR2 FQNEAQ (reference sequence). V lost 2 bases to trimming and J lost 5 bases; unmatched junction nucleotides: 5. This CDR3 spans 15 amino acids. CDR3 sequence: CASSLPLAGVDEQYY. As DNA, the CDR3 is TGTGCCAGCAGCTTACCACTAGCGGGAGTGGACGAGCAGTACTAC.

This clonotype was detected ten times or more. The CDR3 loop is CASRGGTGELFF. The CDR3 nucleotides read TGCGCCAGCAGAGGGGGGACCGGGGAGCTGTTTTTT. This rearrangement joins TRBV5-1 to TRBJ2-2; D is perhaps TRBD1 or TRBD2 (6 bases each). Germline V gene sequence: CDR1 SGHRS, CDR2 YFSETQ. This CDR3 has 12 amino acids. Trimming pared 5 bases from V and 5 bases from J, leaving 7 bases between. Full variable domain (rest looked up from reference TRBV5-1 and TRBJ2-2): KAGVTQTPRYLIKTRGQQVTLSCSPISGHRSVSWYQQTPGQGLQFLFEYFSETQRNKGNFPGRFSGRQFSNSRSEMNVSTLELGDSALYLCASRGGTGELFFGEGSRLTVL.

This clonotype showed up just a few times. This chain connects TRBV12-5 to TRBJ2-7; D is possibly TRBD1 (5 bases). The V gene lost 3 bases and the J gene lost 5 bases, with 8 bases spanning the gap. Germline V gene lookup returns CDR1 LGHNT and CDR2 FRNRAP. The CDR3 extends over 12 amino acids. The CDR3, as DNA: TGTGCTAGTGGTTTACCAGGGAACGAGCAGTACTTC. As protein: CASGLPGNEQYF.

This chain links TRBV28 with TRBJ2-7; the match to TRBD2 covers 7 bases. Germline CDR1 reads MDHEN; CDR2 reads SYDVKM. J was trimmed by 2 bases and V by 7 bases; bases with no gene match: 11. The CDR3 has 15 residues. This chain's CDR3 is CASTSGAGVPYEQYF. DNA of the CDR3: TGTGCCAGCACCTCCGGGGCGGGAGTCCCCTACGAGCAGTACTTC. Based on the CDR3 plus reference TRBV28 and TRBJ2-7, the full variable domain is DVKVTQSSRYLVKRTGEKVFLECVQDMDHENMFWYRQDPGLGLRLIYFSYDVKMKEKGDIPEGYSVSREKKERFSLILESASTNQTSMYLCASTSGAGVPYEQYFGPGTRLTVT.

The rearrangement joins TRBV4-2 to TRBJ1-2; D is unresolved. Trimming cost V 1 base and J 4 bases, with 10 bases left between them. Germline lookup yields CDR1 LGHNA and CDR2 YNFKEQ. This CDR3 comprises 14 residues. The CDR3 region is CASSQGVGGYGYTF. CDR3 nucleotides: TGTGCCAGCAGCCAAGGAGTGGGAGGCTATGGCTACACCTTC.

CDR3 protein: CASGLGLAGPVSYNEQFF. CDR3 sequence (DNA): TGTGCTAGTGGTTTGGGACTAGCGGGACCGGTTTCCTACAATGAGCAGTTCTTC. The chain carries TRBV12-5 and TRBJ2-1; TRBD2 matches at 11 bases. The germline V gene has CDR1 LGHNT and CDR2 FRNRAP. The CDR3 contains 18 residues. V gave up 1 base and J gave up 1 base; unmatched junction bases: 6. Filled out from reference TRBV12-5 and TRBJ2-1, the complete variable domain reads DARVTQTPRHKVTEMGQEVTMRCQPILGHNTVFWYRQTMMQGLELLAYFRNRAPLDDSGMPKDRFSAEMPDATLATLKIQPSEPRDSAVYFCASGLGLAGPVSYNEQFFGPGTRLTVL.

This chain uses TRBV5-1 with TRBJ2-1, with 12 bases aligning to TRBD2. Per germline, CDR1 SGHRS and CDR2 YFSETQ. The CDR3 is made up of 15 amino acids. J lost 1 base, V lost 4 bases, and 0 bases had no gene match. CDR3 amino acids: CASSGTSGSYNEQFF. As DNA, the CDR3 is TGCGCCAGCAGCGGGACTAGCGGGTCCTACAATGAGCAGTTCTTC.

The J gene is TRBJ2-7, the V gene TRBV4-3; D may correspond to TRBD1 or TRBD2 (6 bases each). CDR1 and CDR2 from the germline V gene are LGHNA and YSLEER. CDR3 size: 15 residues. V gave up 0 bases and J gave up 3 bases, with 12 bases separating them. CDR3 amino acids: CASSQDRGTHYEQYF. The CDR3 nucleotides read TGCGCCAGCAGCCAAGATCGGGGGACACACTACGAGCAGTACTTC.